The clone carrying this T cell receptor (beta chain) was observed a few times. Its cognate antigen is unknown. The V gene lost 4 bases and the J gene lost 4 bases, with 20 bases spanning the gap. This CDR3 contains 16 residues. Germline V gives CDR1 SGHRS, CDR2 YFSETQ. This specimen belongs to a study of vaccination and CD4 T cells after COVID-19. Study-wide background: Ranging from 14 to 241, the interval between dose two and post-vaccine sampling had a median of 72 days. Stimulation used overlapping spike peptides from SARS-CoV-2, HCoV-NL63, HCoV-OC43 and HCoV-229E.

Scientists ran DNA taken from cultured CD4+ T cells through the Oncomine TCR Beta short-read assay for sequencing. Using its own MiXCR run on the PCR reads, TCRdb lists one record per CDR3 protein. This sample has around 2,000 distinct CDR3 sequences, with around 20% found just once. Treatment noted: approximately 9-day PBMC culture with coronavirus spike peptide pools or control peptides (ViraFEST assay). CD4+ T-cell collection from the unexposed donor predated the COVID-19 pandemic (2011-2018). T cells were expanded with peptide pools, and expanded clonotypes were identified by TCR sequencing. Probing of unexposed-donor CD4+ T cells with SARS-CoV-2 S/N and four cold-coronavirus spikes was done, cells permitting.

Sequenced input: CD4+ T cells from blood, cultured in vitro. J is TRBJ1-1 and V is TRBV5-1, with D possibly TRBD1 on 5 matching bases. This receptor was obtained from a human donor in good health. CDR3 in DNA: TGCGCCAGCAGCACTCAGGGCCCAACGGGGGGCACTGAAGCTTTCTTT. Translated, it gives CASSTQGPTGGTEAFF.